This TCR beta chain was identified in a study of blood T cell repertoires in COVID-19. The junction had 6 bases not matched to a gene; V was cut back by 8 bases and J by 7 bases. CDR3 length: 12 residues. The table came from immunoSEQ multiplex PCR; TCRdb's copy has only in-frame clones and leaves some out. The repertoire holds about 140,000 clones, with around four fifths as singletons. Sequenced material: PBMCs or T cells enriched from blood (not recorded which). The J gene is TRBJ2-7, the V gene TRBV12-3 or TRBV12-4; 9 nucleotides agree with TRBD2. This clonotype was sampled from a woman aged 45 to 65 with acute COVID-19. DNA for the CDR3: TGTGCCAGCGGAAGTAGCGGGAGAGAGCAGTACTTC. It encodes CASGSSGREQYF.